These 22 T cell receptor beta chains originate from one sample sequenced in a study of shared clonotypes between healthy human individuals. The protocol was immunoSEQ multiplex PCR, while the TCRdb copy is restricted to in-frame clones and leaves out a portion. The table records some 1,900,000 clones, less than 95% of them present only once. Terminally differentiated effector memory CD45RA+ cells were excluded from the naive CD8 cells, which were CD45RO-negative and positively selected for CCR7. The specimen was naive CD8+ T cells sorted from blood. The receptors come from a man between 18 and 29 years old in good health.

V is TRBV9 and J is TRBJ1-1, with TRBD1 matching 9 bases. The CDR3 is 17 amino acids. From germline, CDR1 is SGDLS and CDR2 YYNGEE. Losses at the gene ends were 3 bases for V and 7 bases for J; bases not matched to a gene: 16. Here the CDR3 reads CASSARVGPGQGGEAFF. DNA for the CDR3: TGTGCCAGCAGCGCCCGAGTAGGCCCGGGACAGGGAGGTGAAGCTTTCTTT. The whole variable domain, remainder taken from reference TRBV9 and TRBJ1-1, is DSGVTQTPKHLITATGQRVTLRCSPRSGDLSVYWYQQSLDQGLQFLIQYYNGEERAKGNILERFSAQQFPDLHSELNLSSLELGDSALYFCASSARVGPGQGGEAFFGQGTRLTVV.

The chain links TRBV6-5 to TRBJ2-7, with D possibly being TRBD1 (5 bases). V lost 5 bases, J lost 0 bases, and 14 bases lay in between. This CDR3 spans 15 amino acids. The germline gives CDR1 MNHEY, CDR2 SVGAGI. Written as DNA, the CDR3 is TGTGCCAGCAGTCCCGAGACAGCCGGCTCCTACGAGCAGTACTTC. The encoded protein is CASSPETAGSYEQYF.

As for this clone: Other DNA sequences in this specimen translate into the identical CDR3. V and J are TRBV27 and TRBJ1-1, with D possibly matching TRBD1 (6 bases). CDR3 size: 14 residues. Germline V gene data show CDR1 as MNHEY and CDR2 as SMNVEV (reference sequence). The V and J ends lost 7 bases and 1 base respectively, with 13 bases between them. CDR3 sequence reads: CASTLTGTNTEAFF. The DNA for the CDR3 is TGTGCCAGCACCCTTACAGGGACGAACACTGAAGCTTTCTTT.

The chain has TRBV5-8 and TRBJ2-5; D may be TRBD2 (6 bases). The CDR3 runs to 15 residues. The germline V and J ends were trimmed by 7 bases and 2 bases, with 18 bases remaining between them. In germline, CDR1 is SGHTS, CDR2 YDEGEE. The CDR3 loop reads CASSRWTGLQETQYF. In DNA form, the CDR3 reads TGTGCCAGCTCGAGGTGGACTGGACTACAAGAGACCCAGTACTTC.

The chain is built from TRBV13 and TRBJ2-7; D possibly corresponds to TRBD1 (5 bases). Trimming stripped 4 bases from V and 2 bases from J, with 15 bases between. Germline V lookup: CDR1 PRHDT, CDR2 FYEKMQ (reference sequence). The CDR3 length is 15 residues. This chain's CDR3 is CASSSHGQGAYEQYF. The CDR3 DNA is TGTGCCAGCAGCTCCCACGGACAAGGGGCCTACGAGCAGTACTTC.

The chain recombines TRBV7-2 with TRBJ2-7, with D perhaps matching TRBD1 (6 bases). Germline V gene sequence: CDR1 SGHTA, CDR2 FQGNSA. V lost 1 base and J lost 0, with 13 bases in between. The CDR3 is 16 amino acids. The chain's CDR3 is CASSLDRGTYSYEQYF. The CDR3 DNA follows: TGTGCCAGCAGCTTAGATAGGGGGACCTACTCCTACGAGCAGTACTTC.

The chain is built from TRBV27 and TRBJ2-7; 7 bases are shared with TRBD1. The CDR3 extends over 15 amino acids. The V gene's germline CDR1 is MNHEY and CDR2 SMNVEV (reference sequence). The junction had 10 bases not matched to a gene; V was cut back by 6 bases and J by 2 bases. Here the CDR3 reads CASSAGPGQAYEQYF. The CDR3 DNA is TGTGCCAGCAGCGCAGGGCCCGGACAGGCCTACGAGCAGTACTTC.

The rearrangement uses TRBV27 and TRBJ2-7; 12 bases are a match to TRBD1. The CDR3 runs to 16 residues. The germline gives CDR1 MNHEY, CDR2 SMNVEV (reference sequence). V lost 2 bases to trimming and J lost 5 bases; unmatched junction nucleotides: 7. The CDR3 nucleotides read TGTGCCAGCAGTTTAGGTAGGGGACAGGGGGCCCACGAGCAGTACTTC. Residues: CASSLGRGQGAHEQYF.

The chain employs TRBV7-3 and TRBJ1-6, with 10 bases aligning to TRBD1. The J segment lost 6 bases and the V segment lost 4 bases, leaving 0 bases of the junction unmatched. This CDR3 comprises 14 residues. Per germline, CDR1 SGHTA and CDR2 FQGTGA. CDR3 nucleotide sequence: TGTGCCAGCAGCTGGACAGGGGGTAATTCACCCCTCCACTTT. The encoded protein is CASSWTGGNSPLHF. The variable domain in full, with the rest retrieved from reference TRBV7-3 and TRBJ1-6, is GAGVSQTPSNKVTEKGKYVELRCDPISGHTALYWYRQSLGQGPEFLIYFQGTGAADDSGLPNDRFFAVRPEGSVSTLKIQRTERGDSAVYLCASSWTGGNSPLHFGNGTRLTVT.

The chain couples TRBV29-1 to TRBJ2-7; D is unclear. Germline assignment: CDR1 SQVTM and CDR2 ANQGSEA. V was shortened by 1 base and J by 2 bases, with 9 bases between the two germline ends. The CDR3 runs to 13 residues. CDR3 sequence: CSVEGSDTYEQYF. CDR3 DNA: TGCAGCGTTGAAGGTTCCGACACCTACGAGCAGTACTTC.

The rearrangement joins TRBV9 to TRBJ2-3; D call uncertain. CDR1 SGDLS and CDR2 YYNGEE come from the germline V gene. Trimming pared 0 bases from V and 2 bases from J, leaving 13 bases between. This CDR3 region has 16 residues. The chain's CDR3 is CASSVDGYSHTDTQYF. The CDR3 DNA follows: TGTGCCAGCAGCGTAGATGGCTACTCACACACAGATACGCAGTATTTT.

Notes on this clone: Within the sample, other DNA sequences also encode this same CDR3. This chain joins TRBV19 and TRBJ2-7; 8 positions match TRBD1. J lost 4 bases, V lost 5 bases, and 7 bases had no gene match. This CDR3 is built from 14 residues. CDR1 is LNHDA and CDR2 is SQIVND in the germline V gene (reference sequence). CDR3 DNA: TGTGCCAGTAGTGTGGGGACAGGAGGTTACGAGCAGTACTTC. Its protein product is CASSVGTGGYEQYF.

This clone was recorded only once. This rearrangement joins TRBV4-3 to TRBJ2-7; possible D gene TRBD2, 5 bases. Per the germline V gene, CDR1 is LGHNA and CDR2 is YSLEER. There are 15 residues in the CDR3. Trimming took 4 bases from V and 4 from J, leaving 17 bases between them. This CDR3 reads CASSLILGSGYEQYF. The CDR3 DNA reads TGCGCCAGCAGCCTAATCCTGGGTTCGGGGTACGAGCAGTACTTC.

The rearrangement joins TRBV6-1 to TRBJ2-7, with TRBD1 matching 9 bases. Trimming cost V 9 bases and J 3 bases; bases outside gene matches: 3. CDR1 and CDR2 from the germline V gene are MNHNS and SASEGT. There are 12 residues in the CDR3. For the CDR3, the DNA is TGTGCCAGGGGGACAGGGAACTACGAGCAGTACTTC. It specifies CARGTGNYEQYF.

As for this clone: Other nucleotide sequences from this sample produce the same CDR3. This chain connects TRBV27 to TRBJ2-5; D not certain. With 2 bases removed from V and 4 bases from J, the gap between germline ends came to 5 bases. Germline CDR1 MNHEY, CDR2 SMNVEV (reference sequence). This CDR3 has 12 residues. For the CDR3, the DNA is TGTGCCAGCAGTTTAGCAGGAGAGACCCAGTACTTC. Protein product: CASSLAGETQYF.

The V call is TRBV7-8, the J call TRBJ2-2; D is possibly TRBD1 (6 bases). Germline assignment: CDR1 SGHVS and CDR2 FQNEAQ. The length of the CDR3 is 17 residues. The germline V and J ends were trimmed by 2 bases and 0 bases, with 13 bases remaining between them. The CDR3 loop reads CASSLPRKGANTGELFF. The CDR3 region has the DNA TGTGCCAGCAGCTTACCCCGGAAGGGGGCGAACACCGGGGAGCTGTTTTTT.

The V and J genes are TRBV7-9 and TRBJ2-2, with 12 bases fitting TRBD2. V trimming: 5 bases; J trimming: 4 bases; junction bases outside the gene matches: 8. The CDR3 length is 17 residues. Germline lookup yields CDR1 SEHNR and CDR2 FQNEAQ (reference sequence). Here the CDR3 DNA reads TGTGCCAGCAGCCCGCGGACTAGCGGGGTGTTCACCGGGGAGCTGTTTTTT. Translated, it gives CASSPRTSGVFTGELFF. The full variable domain, its missing parts supplied by reference TRBV7-9 and TRBJ2-2, is DTGVSQNPRHKITKRGQNVTFRCDPISEHNRLYWYRQTLGQGPEFLTYFQNEAQLEKSRLLSDRFSAERPKGSFSTLEIQRTEQGDSAMYLCASSPRTSGVFTGELFFGEGSRLTVL.

J is TRBJ2-7 and V is TRBV5-5, with D possibly matching TRBD1 (5 bases). V shed 1 base and J shed 4 bases, with 15 bases lying between them. The CDR3 loop spans 15 amino acids. Germline-derived CDR1 and CDR2 are SGHKS and YYEKEE (reference sequence). In DNA form, the CDR3 reads TGTGCCAGCAGCTTGTCTTGGCCTCAGGGTTACGAGCAGTACTTC. Translating gives CASSLSWPQGYEQYF.

This sequence joins TRBV7-6 and TRBJ1-1; D is uncertain. V lost 3 bases and J 0 bases, leaving 11 bases between the germline ends. There are 15 residues in the CDR3. CDR1 and CDR2 (germline): SGHVS, FNYEAQ. The CDR3, as DNA: TGTGCCAGCAGCTTGGGTTTAGGGATGAACACTGAAGCTTTCTTT. Encoded protein: CASSLGLGMNTEAFF.

This chain joins TRBV4-1 and TRBJ1-3; D unresolved. Trimming left V 4 bases short and J 3 bases short, with 13 bases between. This CDR3 contains 15 residues. Per the germline V gene, CDR1 is MGHRA and CDR2 is YSYEKL. The CDR3 bases are TGCGCCAGCAGCCCGGCGGACGGAATTGGAAACACCATATATTTT. Translating gives CASSPADGIGNTIYF.

The chain links TRBV29-1 to TRBJ2-1; D might be TRBD1 (6 bases). Germline CDR1 is SQVTM and CDR2 is ANQGSEA. This CDR3 region has 16 residues. V shed 1 base and J shed 4 bases, with 17 bases lying between them. The CDR3, as DNA: TGCAGCGTTGAAGGATCAACGGGGACATTATACAATGAGCAGTTCTTC. Translated: CSVEGSTGTLYNEQFF.

In DNA form, the CDR3 reads TGTGCCACCTCCATCGGACGGGCCTACGAGCAGTACTTC. It specifies CATSIGRAYEQYF. The rearrangement joins TRBV2 to TRBJ2-7; D is uncertain. Germline CDR1 is SNHLY and CDR2 is FYNNEI. The CDR3 runs to 13 residues. Trimming took off 10 bases at V and 2 bases at J, with 15 bases between the two ends.